This is a list of T cell receptor beta chains from one sample in a study of shared clonotypes between healthy human individuals. The table came from immunoSEQ multiplex PCR; TCRdb's copy has only in-frame clones and leaves some out. Of millions of clones in the sample, 90% to 95% were seen once. Sequencing was carried out using naive CD4+ T cells sorted from blood. All receptors come from a man younger than 30 in good health. The conserved cysteine and the conserved F or W are not part of the CDR3 here. The listing skips clone size in some rows; elsewhere it reads once, few, many or a size class.

clone size: NA; V gene: TRBV6-5; J gene: TRBJ2-2; CDR3 protein: ASSYGPNTGELF
clone size: NA; V gene: TRBV9; J gene: TRBJ1-1; CDR3 protein: ASSVDGLMNTEAF
clone size: NA; V gene: TRBV19; J gene: TRBJ2-4; CDR3 protein: ASSGQELAKNIQY
clone size: once; V gene: TRBV23-1; J gene: TRBJ1-5; CDR3 protein: ASSQSGVKGSSNQPQH
clone size: NA; V gene: TRBV25-1; J gene: TRBJ1-1; CDR3 protein: ASSELRPGTEAF
clone size: NA; V gene: TRBV21-1; J gene: TRBJ1-1; CDR3 protein: ASSMGLGAF
clone size: NA; V gene: TRBV7-3; J gene: TRBJ2-1; CDR3 protein: ASSLDRGSYNEQF
clone size: NA; V gene: TRBV14; J gene: TRBJ2-2; CDR3 protein: ASSQALGELF
clone size: NA; V gene: TRBV6-5; J gene: TRBJ1-1; CDR3 protein: ASRRDRGSTEAF
clone size: NA; V gene: TRBV2; J gene: TRBJ1-2; CDR3 protein: ASGGGTLYGYT
clone size: NA; V gene: TRBV9; J gene: TRBJ2-2; CDR3 protein: ASSAVAGARTGELF
clone size: NA; V gene: TRBV2; J gene: TRBJ2-3; CDR3 protein: ASKQGTTDTQY
clone size: NA; V gene: TRBV30; J gene: TRBJ2-5; CDR3 protein: AWSGLRVSGGAGETQY
clone size: few; V gene: TRBV18; J gene: TRBJ2-2; CDR3 protein: ASSPPSTGELF